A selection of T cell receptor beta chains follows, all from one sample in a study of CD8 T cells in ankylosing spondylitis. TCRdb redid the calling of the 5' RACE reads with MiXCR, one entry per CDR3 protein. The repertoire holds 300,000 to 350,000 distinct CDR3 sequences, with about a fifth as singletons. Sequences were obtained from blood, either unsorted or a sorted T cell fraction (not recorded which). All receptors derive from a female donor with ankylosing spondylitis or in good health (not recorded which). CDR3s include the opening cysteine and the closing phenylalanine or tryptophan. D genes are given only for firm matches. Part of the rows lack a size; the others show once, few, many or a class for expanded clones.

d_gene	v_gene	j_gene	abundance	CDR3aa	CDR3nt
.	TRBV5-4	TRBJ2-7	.	CASLGRYYEQYF	TGTGCCTCCCTTGGGCGGTACTACGAGCAGTACTTC
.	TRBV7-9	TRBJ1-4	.	CASSLGRGENEKLFF	TGTGCCAGCAGCTTAGGTCGAGGGGAAAATGAAAAACTGTTTTTT
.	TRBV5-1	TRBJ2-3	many	CASSSRQTTDTQYF	TGCGCCAGCAGCTCTCGACAGACCACAGATACGCAGTATTTT
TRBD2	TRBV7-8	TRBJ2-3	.	CASSLTPRAIAGVGDTQYF	TGTGCCAGCAGCTTAACCCCCAGGGCGATAGCGGGAGTGGGAGATACGCAGTATTTT
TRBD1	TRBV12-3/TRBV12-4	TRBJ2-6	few	CASRRTGSGANVLTF	TGTGCCAGCAGGAGGACAGGGTCTGGGGCCAACGTCCTGACTTTC
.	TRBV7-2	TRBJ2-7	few	CASSLGPYGGEQYF	TGTGCCAGCAGCTTAGGGCCCTATGGTGGCGAGCAGTACTTC
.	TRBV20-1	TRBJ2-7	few	CSPIGAAYEQYF	TGCAGTCCGATCGGGGCAGCCTACGAGCAGTACTTC
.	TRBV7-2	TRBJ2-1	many	CASSFGGSYNEQFF	TGTGCCAGCAGCTTCGGTGGTTCCTACAATGAGCAGTTCTTC
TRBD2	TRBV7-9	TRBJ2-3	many	CASSLGLAGDTQYF	TGTGCCAGCAGCTTGGGACTAGCGGGAGATACGCAGTATTTT
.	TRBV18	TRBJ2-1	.	CASSAGRNEQFF	TGTGCCAGCTCGGCGGGGAGGAATGAGCAGTTCTTC
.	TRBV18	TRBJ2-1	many	CASSRNNEQFF	TGTGCCAGCTCACGGAATAATGAGCAGTTCTTC
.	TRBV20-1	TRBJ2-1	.	CSAQGLYNEQFF	TGCAGTGCTCAGGGACTTTACAATGAGCAGTTCTTC
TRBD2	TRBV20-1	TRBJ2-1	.	CSARGNSGRYNEQFF	TGCAGTGCTAGAGGTAATAGCGGGAGGTACAATGAGCAGTTCTTC
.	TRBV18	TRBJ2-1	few	CASSPPAPPGGGAGFF	TGTGCCAGCTCACCACCGGCTCCCCCCGGCGGGGGCGCTGGGTTCTTC
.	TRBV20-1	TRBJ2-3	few	CSASRGTEGDTQYF	TGCAGTGCTAGCCGCGGGACAGAGGGGGATACGCAGTATTTT
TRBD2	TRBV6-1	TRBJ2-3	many	CASHAWTRPTDTQYF	TGTGCCTCTCACGCTTGGACTAGACCCACAGATACGCAGTATTTT
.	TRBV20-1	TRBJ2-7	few	CSARDPLSSEQYF	TGCAGTGCTAGAGATCCCCTTAGTAGCGAGCAGTACTTC
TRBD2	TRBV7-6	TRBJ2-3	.	CASSPSSRLAGGDTQYF	TGTGCCAGCAGCCCCTCCTCCAGACTAGCGGGAGGGGATACGCAGTATTTT
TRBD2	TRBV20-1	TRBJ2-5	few	CSARGASGRWGTQYF	TGCAGTGCTAGAGGGGCCAGCGGGAGATGGGGGACCCAGTACTTC
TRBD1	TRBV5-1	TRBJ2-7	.	CASSSRTGRLGEQYF	TGCGCCAGCAGCTCCCGGACAGGGAGATTGGGCGAGCAGTACTTC
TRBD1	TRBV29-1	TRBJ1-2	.	CSVGTNYRGRGYGYTF	TGCAGCGTTGGGACCAACTACAGGGGGCGCGGCTATGGCTACACCTTC
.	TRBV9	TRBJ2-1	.	CASSVAVAANNEQFF	TGTGCCAGCAGCGTGGCGGTGGCGGCGAACAATGAGCAGTTCTTC
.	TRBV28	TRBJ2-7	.	CAAQGNLPYEQYF	TGTGCCGCCCAGGGCAACCTTCCATACGAGCAGTACTTC
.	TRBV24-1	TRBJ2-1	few	CATSGGSSYNEQFF	TGTGCCACCAGTGGGGGGAGCTCCTACAATGAGCAGTTCTTC
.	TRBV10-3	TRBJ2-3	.	CASSRTTHSTDTQYF	TGTGCCAGCAGCCGCACTACCCATAGCACAGATACGCAGTATTTT
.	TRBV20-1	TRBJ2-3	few	CSAPWGPAGDTQYF	TGCAGTGCCCCCTGGGGTCCCGCGGGCGATACGCAGTATTTT
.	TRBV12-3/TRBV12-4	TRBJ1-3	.	CASSLTGSSGNTIYF	TGTGCCAGCAGTCTCACAGGGAGCTCTGGAAACACCATATATTTT
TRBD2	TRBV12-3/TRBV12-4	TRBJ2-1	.	CASSLALGTSGRFSYNEQFF	TGTGCCAGCAGTTTAGCGCTTGGGACTAGCGGGAGGTTCTCCTACAATGAGCAGTTCTTC
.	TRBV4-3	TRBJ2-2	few	CASSQVWSSGELFF	TGCGCCAGCAGCCAAGTTTGGTCGTCCGGGGAGCTGTTTTTT
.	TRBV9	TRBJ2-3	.	CASSPAWGGPDTDTQYF	TGTGCCAGCAGTCCAGCGTGGGGCGGACCGGACACAGATACGCAGTATTTT
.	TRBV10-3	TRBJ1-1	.	CAIRAGRDDTEAFF	TGTGCCATCAGAGCCGGGAGGGACGACACTGAAGCTTTCTTT
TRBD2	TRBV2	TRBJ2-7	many	CASSQSTSGRYEQYF	TGTGCCAGCAGTCAGTCGACTAGCGGGAGATACGAGCAGTACTTC
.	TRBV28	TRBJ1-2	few	CASSSPRDIAVYGYTF	TGTGCCAGCAGTTCGCCTCGGGACATCGCTGTCTATGGCTACACCTTC
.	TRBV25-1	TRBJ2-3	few	CASSEEEFTDTQYF	TGTGCCAGCAGTGAAGAAGAGTTCACAGATACGCAGTATTTT
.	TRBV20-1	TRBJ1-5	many	CSARRQSNQPQHF	TGCAGTGCTAGACGACAGAGCAATCAGCCCCAGCATTTT
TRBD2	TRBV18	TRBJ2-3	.	CASSPPSGSTDTQYF	TGTGCCAGCTCCCCCCCTAGCGGGAGCACAGATACGCAGTATTTT
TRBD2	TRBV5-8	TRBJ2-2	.	CASSRTTSALFGELFF	TGTGCCAGCAGCCGCACGACTAGCGCGCTTTTCGGGGAGCTGTTTTTT
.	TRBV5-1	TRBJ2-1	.	CASSQRSPYYNEQFF	TGCGCCAGCAGCCAACGTAGCCCCTACTACAATGAGCAGTTCTTC
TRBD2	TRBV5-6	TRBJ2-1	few	CATSSLGASGRYNEQFF	TGTGCCACCTCCTCCCTGGGAGCTAGCGGGAGGTACAATGAGCAGTTCTTC
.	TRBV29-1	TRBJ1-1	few	CSVDRILNTEAFF	TGCAGCGTGGACCGAATTTTGAACACTGAAGCTTTCTTT
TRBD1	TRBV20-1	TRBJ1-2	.	CSAHRDRVGQGYTF	TGCAGTGCACACCGGGACAGGGTCGGGCAGGGCTACACCTTC
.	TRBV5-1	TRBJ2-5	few	CASSLESRPVQETQYF	TGCGCCAGCAGCTTGGAGAGTCGCCCCGTCCAAGAGACCCAGTACTTC
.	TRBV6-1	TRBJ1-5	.	CASRIGARDQPQHF	TGTGCCAGCAGAATCGGGGCCAGGGATCAGCCCCAGCATTTT
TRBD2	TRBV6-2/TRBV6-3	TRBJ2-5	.	CASRPQTSGRQETQYF	TGTGCCAGCAGACCCCAAACTAGCGGGAGACAGGAGACCCAGTACTTC
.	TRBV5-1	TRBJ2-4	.	CASSLLQGGQNIQYF	TGCGCCAGCAGCTTGTTGCAGGGAGGACAAAACATTCAGTACTTC